A selection of T cell receptor beta chains follows, all from one sample in a study of T-cell reconstitution after alpha-beta-depleted transplantation in children. TCRdb re-derived calls from the PCR reads in MiXCR, one entry per CDR3 protein. The sample consists of fewer than 200,000 distinct CDR3 sequences, more than 6.5% of them appearing once. The sequenced sample was PBMCs from the stem cell graft donor, obtained from the stem cell graft. The receptors come from a human donor who donated a stem cell graft to a child with Wiskott-Aldrich syndrome. Each CDR3 is given with its conserved first and last residue. Fields, in order: J gene, clone size, D gene, V gene, CDR3 protein, CDR3 DNA. The D gene is left open where the match is weak. Size tells how often a clone was seen (once, few, many) or the class of an expanded clone, and some rows leave it out.

J gene: TRBJ2-7; clone size: few; D gene: .; V gene: TRBV2; CDR3 protein: CASSNREDYEQYF; CDR3 DNA: TGTGCCAGCAGCAACAGGGAGGATTACGAGCAGTACTTC
J gene: TRBJ1-5; clone size: few; D gene: .; V gene: TRBV7-2; CDR3 protein: CASSPLRGGAQPQHF; CDR3 DNA: TGTGCCAGCAGCCCTTTGAGGGGGGGGGCGCAGCCCCAGCATTTT
J gene: TRBJ1-5; clone size: few; D gene: .; V gene: TRBV7-8; CDR3 protein: CASSLMGGLVQPQHF; CDR3 DNA: TGTGCCAGCAGCTTAATGGGGGGACTCGTTCAGCCCCAGCATTTT
J gene: TRBJ1-1; clone size: many; D gene: .; V gene: TRBV5-1; CDR3 protein: CASSWTLRAPGTEAFF; CDR3 DNA: TGCGCCAGCAGCTGGACCCTCCGGGCCCCGGGGACTGAAGCTTTCTTT
J gene: TRBJ2-7; clone size: .; D gene: .; V gene: TRBV29-1; CDR3 protein: CSVDYSYEQYF; CDR3 DNA: TGCAGCGTTGATTACAGCTACGAGCAGTACTTC
J gene: TRBJ2-5; clone size: many; D gene: .; V gene: TRBV27; CDR3 protein: CASGNHTGGKTQYF; CDR3 DNA: TGTGCCAGCGGGAACCACACAGGTGGAAAGACCCAGTACTTC
J gene: TRBJ2-5; clone size: .; D gene: TRBD2; V gene: TRBV7-2; CDR3 protein: CASSRGSGETQYF; CDR3 DNA: TGTGCCAGCAGCCGCGGGAGCGGGGAGACCCAGTACTTC
J gene: TRBJ2-1; clone size: few; D gene: .; V gene: TRBV5-1; CDR3 protein: CASSTDGNSYNEQFF; CDR3 DNA: TGCGCCAGCAGCACGGACGGGAACTCCTACAATGAGCAGTTCTTC
J gene: TRBJ1-2; clone size: many; D gene: .; V gene: TRBV4-2; CDR3 protein: CASSRINEDGYTF; CDR3 DNA: TGTGCCAGCAGCCGGATCAACGAAGACGGCTACACCTTC
J gene: TRBJ1-1; clone size: many; D gene: .; V gene: TRBV12-3/TRBV12-4; CDR3 protein: CASRYGVWGNTEAFF; CDR3 DNA: TGTGCCAGCAGATACGGCGTTTGGGGGAACACTGAAGCTTTCTTT
J gene: TRBJ1-5; clone size: .; D gene: .; V gene: TRBV30; CDR3 protein: CAWTQGSVRRQPQHF; CDR3 DNA: TGTGCCTGGACCCAGGGGAGCGTTCGGCGTCAGCCCCAGCATTTT
J gene: TRBJ2-1; clone size: many; D gene: TRBD2; V gene: TRBV11-1; CDR3 protein: CASSSQRESLGSYNEQFF; CDR3 DNA: TGTGCCAGCAGCAGCCAGCGGGAGTCGTTAGGGTCCTACAATGAGCAGTTCTTC
J gene: TRBJ2-2; clone size: few; D gene: TRBD1; V gene: TRBV10-3; CDR3 protein: CAISFSPDRVEAGELFF; CDR3 DNA: TGTGCCATCAGTTTCTCCCCCGACAGGGTGGAGGCCGGGGAGCTGTTTTTT
J gene: TRBJ2-5; clone size: many; D gene: .; V gene: TRBV29-1; CDR3 protein: CSVALSPGASGTQYF; CDR3 DNA: TGCAGCGTTGCACTGAGCCCAGGGGCGTCTGGAACCCAGTACTTC
J gene: TRBJ2-2; clone size: few; D gene: TRBD2; V gene: TRBV7-8; CDR3 protein: CASTLQLAGFGELFF; CDR3 DNA: TGTGCCAGCACCCTTCAGCTAGCGGGGTTCGGGGAGCTGTTTTTT
J gene: TRBJ2-2; clone size: many; D gene: TRBD1; V gene: TRBV4-1; CDR3 protein: CASSRQGAGAGELFF; CDR3 DNA: TGCGCCAGCAGCCGACAGGGGGCGGGTGCCGGGGAGCTGTTTTTT
J gene: TRBJ2-4; clone size: many; D gene: .; V gene: TRBV20-1; CDR3 protein: CSASSVGPDNIQYF; CDR3 DNA: TGCAGTGCTAGTTCGGTTGGGCCAGACAACATTCAGTACTTC
J gene: TRBJ1-1; clone size: many; D gene: .; V gene: TRBV20-1; CDR3 protein: CSARTPSGKTEAFF; CDR3 DNA: TGCAGTGCCCGTACCCCTTCGGGGAAAACTGAAGCTTTCTTT
J gene: TRBJ2-4; clone size: many; D gene: TRBD2; V gene: TRBV28; CDR3 protein: CASSHVAGVAKNIQYF; CDR3 DNA: TGTGCCAGCAGTCACGTAGCGGGAGTAGCCAAAAACATTCAGTACTTC
J gene: TRBJ2-1; clone size: few; D gene: .; V gene: TRBV19; CDR3 protein: CASGGLNEQFF; CDR3 DNA: TGTGCCAGTGGGGGGCTCAATGAGCAGTTCTTC
J gene: TRBJ2-5; clone size: few; D gene: .; V gene: TRBV11-2; CDR3 protein: CASSSDPGQQETQYF; CDR3 DNA: TGTGCCAGCAGCTCAGACCCGGGACAACAAGAGACCCAGTACTTC
J gene: TRBJ1-2; clone size: many; D gene: .; V gene: TRBV6-1; CDR3 protein: CASSELSRGSWYGYTF; CDR3 DNA: TGTGCCAGCAGTGAACTTAGTCGGGGCAGCTGGTATGGCTACACCTTC
J gene: TRBJ2-7; clone size: many; D gene: .; V gene: TRBV7-8; CDR3 protein: CASSLGYSPEQYF; CDR3 DNA: TGTGCCAGCAGCTTAGGTTATTCGCCCGAGCAGTACTTC
J gene: TRBJ2-5; clone size: many; D gene: TRBD1; V gene: TRBV7-2; CDR3 protein: CASSWSDRGYQETQYF; CDR3 DNA: TGTGCCAGCAGCTGGTCCGACAGGGGGTACCAAGAGACCCAGTACTTC
J gene: TRBJ1-5; clone size: many; D gene: .; V gene: TRBV4-1; CDR3 protein: CASSHPHAPPQDDSNQPQHF; CDR3 DNA: TGCGCCAGCAGCCATCCTCATGCCCCACCGCAGGACGATAGCAATCAGCCCCAGCATTTT
J gene: TRBJ2-1; clone size: many; D gene: .; V gene: TRBV6-2/TRBV6-3; CDR3 protein: CASTTQDIAAGNEQFF; CDR3 DNA: TGTGCCAGCACCACACAGGACATCGCTGCTGGTAATGAGCAGTTCTTC
J gene: TRBJ2-5; clone size: many; D gene: .; V gene: TRBV5-1; CDR3 protein: CASSLVSDAETQYF; CDR3 DNA: TGCGCCAGCAGCTTGGTTTCGGATGCGGAGACCCAGTACTTC
J gene: TRBJ2-5; clone size: many; D gene: .; V gene: TRBV30; CDR3 protein: CAWSAGAYGGTQYF; CDR3 DNA: TGTGCCTGGAGTGCGGGGGCCTACGGAGGGACCCAGTACTTC
J gene: TRBJ2-1; clone size: many; D gene: TRBD2; V gene: TRBV20-1; CDR3 protein: CSAILTSGGNLNEQFF; CDR3 DNA: TGCAGTGCTATCCTTACTAGCGGGGGAAATCTCAATGAGCAGTTCTTC
J gene: TRBJ2-7; clone size: many; D gene: TRBD1; V gene: TRBV7-9; CDR3 protein: CASSSPSGQGAYEQYF; CDR3 DNA: TGTGCCAGCAGCTCCCCTTCGGGACAGGGGGCCTACGAGCAGTACTTC
J gene: TRBJ2-3; clone size: many; D gene: TRBD1; V gene: TRBV20-1; CDR3 protein: CSARAPQGYGTDTQYF; CDR3 DNA: TGCAGTGCTAGAGCGCCACAGGGGTATGGCACAGATACGCAGTATTTT
J gene: TRBJ1-2; clone size: many; D gene: .; V gene: TRBV20-1; CDR3 protein: CSAGVSDGYTF; CDR3 DNA: TGCAGTGCTGGGGTCAGTGATGGCTACACCTTC
J gene: TRBJ2-5; clone size: many; D gene: .; V gene: TRBV5-1; CDR3 protein: CASSLSGFETQYF; CDR3 DNA: TGCGCCAGCAGCTTGTCAGGGTTCGAGACCCAGTACTTC
J gene: TRBJ2-1; clone size: many; D gene: .; V gene: TRBV2; CDR3 protein: CASSASGNYNEQFF; CDR3 DNA: TGTGCCAGCAGCGCGTCAGGGAACTACAATGAGCAGTTCTTC
J gene: TRBJ2-3; clone size: .; D gene: .; V gene: TRBV20-1; CDR3 protein: CSAPGPNTDTQYF; CDR3 DNA: TGCAGTGCTCCGGGACCAAACACAGATACGCAGTATTTT
J gene: TRBJ2-7; clone size: many; D gene: .; V gene: TRBV12-3/TRBV12-4; CDR3 protein: CASSLGLDSSSYEQYF; CDR3 DNA: TGTGCCAGCAGTTTAGGACTGGATTCCAGCTCCTACGAGCAGTACTTC
J gene: TRBJ2-1; clone size: .; D gene: .; V gene: TRBV14; CDR3 protein: CASSLWGRNNEQFF; CDR3 DNA: TGTGCCAGCAGCTTATGGGGGAGAAACAATGAGCAGTTCTTC